Described below is a single T cell receptor beta chain sequence and its context. The sample belongs to a study of blood T cell repertoires in COVID-19. Sequenced by immunoSEQ multiplex PCR; TCRdb stores in-frame clones only, minus some. The data contain about 170,000 clones, roughly four fifths of them singletons. The CDR3 covers 17 residues. The germline CDR1 and CDR2 sequences are MNHEY and SMNVEV (reference sequence). V was pared by 7 bases and J by 5 bases, with 10 bases of the junction left unmatched. This TCR came from a human donor with acute or convalescent COVID-19. The donor label of this sample is uncertain. The V and J genes are TRBV27 and TRBJ2-1; 14 positions agree with TRBD2. Sequenced material: peripheral blood. This CDR3 reads CASTSPRLAGGHNEQFF. As DNA, the CDR3 is TGTGCCAGCACTTCCCCCCGACTAGCGGGAGGGCACAATGAGCAGTTCTTC.